Listed here are 10 T cell receptor beta chains from one sample, sequenced in a study of T cell changes during pregnancy in multiple sclerosis. Sequencing used immunoSEQ multiplex PCR; TCRdb keeps in-frame clones, though not all of them. Among about 110,000 clones listed, about 90% were seen once. This specimen consisted of peripheral blood, obtained after pregnancy. The receptors derive from a female donor with multiple sclerosis, enrolled in a pregnancy study.

The rearrangement joins TRBV7-9 to TRBJ2-3; D is unresolved. The germline V gene encodes CDR1 SEHNR and CDR2 FQNEAQ (reference sequence). The CDR3 totals 12 residues. V shed 2 bases and J shed 2 bases, with 2 bases lying between them. The CDR3: CASSLLTDTQYF. The CDR3 DNA is TGTGCCAGCAGCTTACTCACAGATACGCAGTATTTT.

This rearrangement joins TRBV2 to TRBJ1-5; D gene unclear. Per the germline V gene, CDR1 is SNHLY and CDR2 is FYNNEI. The ends were cut back, 10 bases at V and 1 base at J, with 11 bases in the middle. CDR3 length: 13 amino acids. CDR3 amino acids: CATQRESNQPQHF. The CDR3 nucleotides read TGTGCCACCCAGAGGGAAAGCAATCAGCCCCAGCATTTT.

The rearrangement joins TRBV25-1 to TRBJ1-1, with D perhaps matching TRBD1 (5 bases). The germline gives CDR1 MGHDK, CDR2 SYGVNS. V lost 8 bases and J lost 10, with 14 bases in between. This CDR3 is 11 amino acids long. In DNA form, the CDR3 reads TGTGCCAGCGCAGGGCCGAAGGGAGCTTTCTTT. Amino acid sequence: CASAGPKGAFF.

The chain is built from TRBV30 and TRBJ1-2; D perhaps matches TRBD1 (6 bases). Deletions cut 2 bases from V and 6 bases from J, with 19 bases between. This CDR3 region has 15 residues. The germline gives CDR1 GTSNPN, CDR2 SVGIG (reference sequence). The CDR3 spells CAWSKQGGGLHGYTF. The CDR3 DNA is TGTGCCTGGAGTAAACAGGGAGGGGGACTTCATGGCTACACCTTC.

V and J are TRBV18 and TRBJ1-1; 8 bases map to TRBD1. The V segment lost 2 bases and the J segment 6 bases; nucleotides outside the gene matches: 5. Germline V gene data show CDR1 as KGHSH and CDR2 as LQKENI. The CDR3 runs 14 residues. The CDR3 here is CASSPTRGLSEAFF. The CDR3, as DNA: TGTGCCAGCTCACCAACCAGGGGGCTGTCTGAAGCTTTCTTT.

J is TRBJ1-1 and V is TRBV6-6; possible D gene TRBD1, 6 bases. Trimming cost V 6 bases and J 1 base, with 9 bases left between them. Germline CDR1 reads MNHNY; CDR2 reads SVGAGI (reference sequence). This CDR3 spans 13 amino acids. The CDR3 nucleotides read TGTGCCAGCAGAAAACAGGGGAACACTGAAGCTTTCTTT. Translation gives CASRKQGNTEAFF.

This clone was recorded once. The chain recombines TRBV7-8 with TRBJ2-7; 13 nucleotides line up with TRBD2. The CDR3 has 20 amino acids. Germline values: CDR1 SGHVS, CDR2 FQNEAQ. The ends lost 5 bases at V and 0 bases at J; junction bases unmatched: 16. CDR3 protein: CASSPLTGTSGVVSSYEQYF. In nucleotides, the CDR3 is TGTGCCAGCAGCCCGCTCACCGGGACTAGCGGGGTCGTTAGCTCCTACGAGCAGTACTTC.

This rearrangement joins TRBV29-1 to TRBJ1-2, with 11 bases that match TRBD1. Germline CDR1 is SQVTM and CDR2 is ANQGSEA. CDR3 length: 13 residues. The V segment lost 5 bases and the J segment 2 bases; nucleotides outside the gene matches: 1. The CDR3 DNA is TGCAGCGTTCGGGACAGGGGGAACTATGGCTACACCTTC. Encoded protein: CSVRDRGNYGYTF.

The chain employs TRBV5-1 and TRBJ2-7, with 9 nucleotides matching TRBD2. V dropped 2 bases and J dropped 4; count of bases not matched to a gene: 4. From germline, CDR1 is SGHRS and CDR2 YFSETQ. The CDR3 is made up of 14 amino acids. The CDR3 nucleotides read TGCGCCAGCAGCTTTAGCGGGAGAACTTACGAGCAGTACTTC. Its translation: CASSFSGRTYEQYF.

The chain joins TRBV4-1 to TRBJ2-5; 11 nucleotides align to TRBD2. The germline V gene has CDR1 MGHRA and CDR2 YSYEKL. The J segment lost 2 bases and the V segment lost 0 bases, leaving 17 bases of the junction unmatched. CDR3 length: 21 amino acids. The CDR3 sequence is CASSQESPGPLLAGDQETQYF. The CDR3 DNA is TGCGCCAGCAGCCAAGAAAGCCCCGGCCCGCTACTAGCGGGGGATCAAGAGACCCAGTACTTC.